The clone carrying this T cell receptor (beta chain) was recorded many times. Antigen: not known. TCRdb reanalysed the RACE reads using MiXCR and keeps one entry per CDR3 protein. The data contain 65,000 to 100,000 distinct CDR3 sequences, 5% to 8.5% of them singletons. The CDR3 length is 14 residues. Per germline, CDR1 KGHDR and CDR2 SFDVKD. Trimming took 4 bases from V and 9 from J, leaving 17 bases between them. Time point meaning: patch test 2, 6 weeks after DPC sensitization. The sample's treatment: therapeutic diphenylcyclopropenone sensitization with weekly scalp DPC. This sample is part of a study of human T cells and chemical hapten exposure. Study-level information: DPC at 0.01% went onto the upper back in patch tests, read at 6 days.

General study findings and limits: Patch test score tracked positively with PT1 expanded TCR counts.

The chain carries TRBV24-1 and TRBJ1-2; tentatively, D is TRBD1 (6 bases). This sample comprised whole blood, obtained in connection with sensitization to the hapten diphenylcyclopropenone (DPC). This sequence originates from a woman aged 25 to 39 with alopecia areata. Some clones in this sample may be carry-over from other donors' samples. Here the CDR3 reads CATSEGREGGRYTF. CDR3 DNA: TGTGCCACCAGTGAGGGACGCGAGGGGGGCCGCTACACCTTC.